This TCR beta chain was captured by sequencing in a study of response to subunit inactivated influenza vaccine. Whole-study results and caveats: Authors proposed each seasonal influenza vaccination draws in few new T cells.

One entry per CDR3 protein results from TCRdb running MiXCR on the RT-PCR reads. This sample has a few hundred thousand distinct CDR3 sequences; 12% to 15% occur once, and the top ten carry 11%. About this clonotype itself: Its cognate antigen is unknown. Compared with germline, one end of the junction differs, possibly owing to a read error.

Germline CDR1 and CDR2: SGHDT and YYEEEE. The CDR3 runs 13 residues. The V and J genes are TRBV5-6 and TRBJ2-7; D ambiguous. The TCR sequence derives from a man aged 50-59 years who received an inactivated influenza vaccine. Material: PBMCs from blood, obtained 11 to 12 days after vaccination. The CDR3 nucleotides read TGTGCCATCAGCACCGGGCTCCTCTTCCCGCAGTACTTC. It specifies CAISTGLLFPQYF.